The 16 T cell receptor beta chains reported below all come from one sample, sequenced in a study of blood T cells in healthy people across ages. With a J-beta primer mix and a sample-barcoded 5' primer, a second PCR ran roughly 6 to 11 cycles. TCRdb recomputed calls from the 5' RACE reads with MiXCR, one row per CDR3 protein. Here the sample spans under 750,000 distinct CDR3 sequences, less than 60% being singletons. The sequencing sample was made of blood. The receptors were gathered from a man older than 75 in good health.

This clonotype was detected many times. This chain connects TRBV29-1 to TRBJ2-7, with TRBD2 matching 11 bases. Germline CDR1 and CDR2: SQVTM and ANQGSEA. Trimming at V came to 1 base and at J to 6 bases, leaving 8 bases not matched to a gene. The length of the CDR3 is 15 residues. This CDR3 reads CSVEASGGFRGEQYF. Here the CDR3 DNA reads TGCAGCGTTGAAGCTAGCGGGGGGTTTCGCGGCGAGCAGTACTTC.

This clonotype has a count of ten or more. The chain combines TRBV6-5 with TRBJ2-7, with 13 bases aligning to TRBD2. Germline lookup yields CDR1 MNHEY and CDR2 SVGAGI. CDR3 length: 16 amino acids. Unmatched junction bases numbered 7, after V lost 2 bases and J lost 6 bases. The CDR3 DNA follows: TGTGCCAGCAGTTACCCCGGACTAGCGGGAGCGGGCGAGCAGTACTTC. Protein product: CASSYPGLAGAGEQYF.

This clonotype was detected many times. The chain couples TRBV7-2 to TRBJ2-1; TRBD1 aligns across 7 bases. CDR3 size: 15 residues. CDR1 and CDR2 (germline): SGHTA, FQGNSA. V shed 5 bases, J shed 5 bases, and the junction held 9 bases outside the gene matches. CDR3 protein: CASSQGQTMNNEQFF. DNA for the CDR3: TGTGCCAGCAGCCAGGGACAGACCATGAACAATGAGCAGTTCTTC.

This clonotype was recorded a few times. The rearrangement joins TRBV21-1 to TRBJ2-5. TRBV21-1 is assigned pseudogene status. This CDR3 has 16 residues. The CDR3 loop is CASSVLMRKLQETQYF. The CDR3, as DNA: TGTGCCAGCAGCGTACTTATGCGTAAGCTTCAAGAGACCCAGTACTTC.

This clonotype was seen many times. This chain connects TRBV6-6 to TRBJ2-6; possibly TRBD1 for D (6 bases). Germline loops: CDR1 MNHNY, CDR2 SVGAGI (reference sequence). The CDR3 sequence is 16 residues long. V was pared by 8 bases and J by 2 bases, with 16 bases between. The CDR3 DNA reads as TGTGCCAGCGCGGGTGGGGGACACACTGGGGCCAACGTCCTGACTTTC. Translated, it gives CASAGGGHTGANVLTF.

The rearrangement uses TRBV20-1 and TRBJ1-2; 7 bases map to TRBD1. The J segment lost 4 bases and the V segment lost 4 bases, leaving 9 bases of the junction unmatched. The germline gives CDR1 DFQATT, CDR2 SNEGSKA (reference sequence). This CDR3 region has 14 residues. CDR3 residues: CSAKTGTDAYGYTF. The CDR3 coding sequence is TGCAGTGCTAAAACCGGGACAGATGCCTATGGCTACACCTTC.

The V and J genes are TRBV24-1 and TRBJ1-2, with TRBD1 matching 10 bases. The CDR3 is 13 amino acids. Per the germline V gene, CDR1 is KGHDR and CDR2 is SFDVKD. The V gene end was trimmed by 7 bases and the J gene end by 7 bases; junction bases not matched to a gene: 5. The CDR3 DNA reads TGTGCCACCAGCCCGGGACAGGGGACTGGCTACACCTTC. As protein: CATSPGQGTGYTF.

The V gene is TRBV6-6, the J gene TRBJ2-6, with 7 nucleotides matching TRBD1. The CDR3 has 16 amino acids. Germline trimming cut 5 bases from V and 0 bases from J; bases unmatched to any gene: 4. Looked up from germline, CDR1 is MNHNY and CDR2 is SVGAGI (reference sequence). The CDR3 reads CASSDRATSGANVLTF. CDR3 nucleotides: TGTGCCAGCAGTGACAGGGCCACCTCTGGGGCCAACGTCCTGACTTTC.

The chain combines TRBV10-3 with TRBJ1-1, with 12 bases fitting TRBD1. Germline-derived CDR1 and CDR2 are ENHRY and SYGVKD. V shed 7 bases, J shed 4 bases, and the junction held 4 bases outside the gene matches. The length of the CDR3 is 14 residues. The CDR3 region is CAIKGQGAITEAFF. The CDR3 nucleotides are TGTGCCATCAAGGGACAGGGGGCAATCACTGAAGCTTTCTTT.

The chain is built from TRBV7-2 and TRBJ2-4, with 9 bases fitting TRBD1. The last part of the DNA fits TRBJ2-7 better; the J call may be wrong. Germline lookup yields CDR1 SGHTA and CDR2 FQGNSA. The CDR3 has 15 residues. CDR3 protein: CASSPVGQGRREQYF. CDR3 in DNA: TGTGCCAGCAGCCCTGTAGGACAGGGGCGGCGCGAGCAGTACTTC.

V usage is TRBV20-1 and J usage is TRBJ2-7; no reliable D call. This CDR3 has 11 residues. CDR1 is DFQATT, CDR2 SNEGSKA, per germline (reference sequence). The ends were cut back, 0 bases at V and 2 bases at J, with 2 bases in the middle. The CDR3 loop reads CSAREAYEQYF. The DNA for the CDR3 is TGCAGTGCTAGAGAGGCCTACGAGCAGTACTTC.

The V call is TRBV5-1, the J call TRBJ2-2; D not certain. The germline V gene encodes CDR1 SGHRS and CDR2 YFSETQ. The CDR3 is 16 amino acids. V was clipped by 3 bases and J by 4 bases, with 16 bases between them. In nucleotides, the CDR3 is TGCGCCAGCAGCTCCGACGGAGATTTACGCACCGGGGAGCTGTTTTTT. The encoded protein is CASSSDGDLRTGELFF.

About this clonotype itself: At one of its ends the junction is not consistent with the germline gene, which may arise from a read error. The CDR3 reads CVSRRGSVEGYTF. Written as DNA, the CDR3 is TGTGTCAGCAGGCGCGGATCGGTAGAAGGCTACACCTTC. This chain connects TRBV25-1 to TRBJ1-2; no reliable D call. The CDR3 sequence is 13 residues long. Germline V gives CDR1 MGHDK, CDR2 SYGVNS.

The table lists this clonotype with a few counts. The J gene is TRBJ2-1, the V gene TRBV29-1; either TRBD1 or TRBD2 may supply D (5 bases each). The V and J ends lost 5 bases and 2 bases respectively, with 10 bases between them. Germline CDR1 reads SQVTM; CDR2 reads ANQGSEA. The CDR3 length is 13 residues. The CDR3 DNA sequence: TGCAGCGTTCCCGGGGCCGCCTACAATGAGCAGTTCTTC. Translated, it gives CSVPGAAYNEQFF.

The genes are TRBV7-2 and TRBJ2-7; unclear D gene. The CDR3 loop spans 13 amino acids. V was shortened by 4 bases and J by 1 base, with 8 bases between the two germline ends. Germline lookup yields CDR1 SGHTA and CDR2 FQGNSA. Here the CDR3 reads CASSSVASYEQYF. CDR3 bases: TGTGCCAGCAGCTCGGTGGCATCCTACGAGCAGTACTTC. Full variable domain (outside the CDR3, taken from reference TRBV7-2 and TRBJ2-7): GAGVSQSPSNKVTEKGKDVELRCDPISGHTALYWYRQSLGQGLEFLIYFQGNSAPDKSGLPSDRFSAERTGGSVSTLTIQRTQQEDSAVYLCASSSVASYEQYFGPGTRLTVT.

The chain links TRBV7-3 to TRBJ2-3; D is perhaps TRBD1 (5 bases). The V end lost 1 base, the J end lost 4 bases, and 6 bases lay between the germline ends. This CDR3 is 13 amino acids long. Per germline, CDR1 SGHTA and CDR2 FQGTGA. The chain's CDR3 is CASSLKGSDTQYF. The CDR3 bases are TGTGCCAGCAGCTTAAAGGGGTCAGATACGCAGTATTTT.